This T cell receptor (beta chain) was retrieved from a study of T cells in Graves' hyperthyroidism and ophthalmopathy. General study findings and limits: Ophthalmopathy got predicted by the model a median 6.5 months before its onset. Expanded thyroid clonotypes (above 0.001) were mostly also found in blood.

In patients aged 18 to 65, hyperthyroidism was newly diagnosed, with duration under 2 months. Fresh peripheral blood, around 10 ml, yielded the PBMCs. The TCR beta CDR3 regions underwent amplification using RNA transcripts as the source. A set of HTBI primers served as the primers for a first-round RT-PCR of the TCR CDR3. MiXCR, run by TCRdb on the multiplex PCR reads, gives a single entry per CDR3 protein. The sample contains 450,000 to 600,000 distinct CDR3 sequences, less than 15% of which appear only once. The CDR3 loop spans 13 amino acids. CDR1 and CDR2 (germline): ENHRY, SYGVKD. V was trimmed by 4 bases and J by 6 bases, leaving 12 bases between them. This clonotype showed up many times. Antigen: not known.

The sequenced sample was blood. The TCR sequence derives from a woman between 40 and 50 years old with Graves' hyperthyroidism. This rearrangement joins TRBV10-3 to TRBJ1-1, with D possibly TRBD1 on 5 matching bases. CDR3 residues: CAISVTDSSEAFF. As DNA, the CDR3 is TGTGCCATCAGTGTAACCGACAGTTCTGAAGCTTTCTTT.